The 10 T cell receptor beta chains given below trace back to one sample, sequenced in a study of blood T cell repertoires in COVID-19. TCRdb's table, derived via immunoSEQ multiplex PCR, lists solely in-frame clones and lacks some. The sample yields some 490,000 clones, roughly nine tenths seen once. Sequenced input: PBMCs or T cells enriched from blood (not recorded which). The origin of the receptors is a woman aged 55-70 years who had recovered from COVID-19.

The rearrangement uses TRBV12-5 and TRBJ2-2; the D gene is possibly TRBD1 (5 bases). The germline V and J ends were trimmed by 1 base and 0 bases, with 15 bases remaining between them. The CDR3 runs 18 residues. Germline V gives CDR1 LGHNT, CDR2 FRNRAP. The DNA of the CDR3 is TGTGCTAGTGGTTTGGGTTCAAGGGGCGAGGCGAACACCGGGGAGCTGTTTTTT. Translated: CASGLGSRGEANTGELFF. The complete variable domain, with remaining parts taken from reference TRBV12-5 and TRBJ2-2, reads DARVTQTPRHKVTEMGQEVTMRCQPILGHNTVFWYRQTMMQGLELLAYFRNRAPLDDSGMPKDRFSAEMPDATLATLKIQPSEPRDSAVYFCASGLGSRGEANTGELFFGEGSRLTVL.

J is TRBJ2-1 and V is TRBV7-2, with 9 bases that match TRBD2. The CDR3 is made up of 15 amino acids. Germline CDR1 is SGHTA and CDR2 is FQGNSA. The V segment lost 5 bases and the J segment 2 bases; nucleotides outside the gene matches: 4. The CDR3 DNA follows: TGTGCCAGCAGCCTGACTAGCGGTACCTACAATGAGCAGTTCTTC. This codes for CASSLTSGTYNEQFF.

The CDR3 DNA is TGTGCCAGCAGCGTAGCAGGAGGACTAGCGGGGGGCTCATACCAAGAGACCCAGTACTTC. Its protein product is CASSVAGGLAGGSYQETQYF. V gene TRBV9 combines with J gene TRBJ2-5; TRBD2 matches at 14 bases. The J segment lost 0 bases and the V segment lost 0 bases, leaving 10 bases of the junction unmatched. CDR1 is SGDLS, CDR2 YYNGEE, per germline. This CDR3 is built from 20 residues.

This rearrangement joins TRBV12-5 to TRBJ2-2, with a tentative D call TRBD2 (5 bases). V was cut by 8 bases and J by 6 bases, with 10 bases left in between. This CDR3 is 12 amino acids long. Germline V gene sequence: CDR1 LGHNT, CDR2 FRNRAP. Written as DNA, the CDR3 is TGTGCTAGTAAAAGCGGTCCCGGGGAGCTGTTTTTT. Its translation is CASKSGPGELFF.

The genes are TRBV4-2 and TRBJ1-4; 8 bases are a match to TRBD1. The V gene end was trimmed by 1 base and the J gene end by 6 bases; junction bases not matched to a gene: 7. From germline, CDR1 is LGHNA and CDR2 YNFKEQ. The CDR3 spans 16 residues. CDR3 nucleotide sequence: TGTGCCAGCAGCCAAGGACAGGGGAGGGGGCATGAAAAACTGTTTTTT. Translation gives CASSQGQGRGHEKLFF.

For this clone: Different DNA sequences within this sample yield the same CDR3. V usage is TRBV5-1 and J usage is TRBJ1-1, with D perhaps TRBD1 (5 bases). Germline CDR1 SGHRS, CDR2 YFSETQ. V gave up 3 bases and J gave up 0 bases, with 9 bases separating them. CDR3 length equals 14 residues. The CDR3 protein is CASSSQGMNTEAFF. For the CDR3, the DNA is TGCGCCAGCAGCTCGCAGGGAATGAACACTGAAGCTTTCTTT. The full variable domain, completed using reference TRBV5-1 and TRBJ1-1, is KAGVTQTPRYLIKTRGQQVTLSCSPISGHRSVSWYQQTPGQGLQFLFEYFSETQRNKGNFPGRFSGRQFSNSRSEMNVSTLELGDSALYLCASSSQGMNTEAFFGQGTRLTVV.

This clone was picked up one time. The gene calls are TRBV6-5 and TRBJ1-2; D ambiguous. The CDR3 extends over 14 amino acids. V was trimmed by 2 bases and J by 4 bases, leaving 11 bases between them. CDR1 and CDR2 (germline): MNHEY, SVGAGI. The CDR3 loop reads CASSYRSQSYGYTF. Here the CDR3 DNA reads TGTGCCAGCAGTTACCGGAGCCAGAGCTATGGCTACACCTTC.

V usage is TRBV12-3 or TRBV12-4 and J usage is TRBJ2-7, with D maybe TRBD1 (6 bases). The CDR3 has 13 amino acids. V lost 5 bases and J 4 bases, leaving 12 bases between the germline ends. CDR3 sequence (DNA): TGTGCCAGCAGTCGGACCAGGGGATACGAGCAGTACTTC. Translating it yields CASSRTRGYEQYF.

The chain employs TRBV19 and TRBJ1-1, with TRBD1 matching over 9 bases. With V trimmed by 3 bases and J by 5 bases, 7 bases remained unmatched. This CDR3 has 15 amino acids. Germline CDR1 reads LNHDA; CDR2 reads SQIVND (reference sequence). The CDR3 DNA reads TGTGCCAGTAGTATGGGGGGACAGGGCAGGACTGAAGCTTTCTTT. It translates to CASSMGGQGRTEAFF.

The chain employs TRBV19 and TRBJ1-1, with a weak D call TRBD1 (5 bases). CDR3 length: 13 amino acids. Germline V gene sequence: CDR1 LNHDA, CDR2 SQIVND (reference sequence). V gave up 7 bases and J gave up 8 bases, with 17 bases separating them. CDR3 DNA: TGTGCCAGTACCTTCAATCACGGGGGGGAAGCTTTCTTT. This encodes CASTFNHGGEAFF.